The source of this TCR beta chain is a study of T cells expressing NK-cell markers. Germline CDR1 and CDR2: SGHAT and FQDESV (reference sequence). The CDR3 runs 14 residues. Each CDR3 protein gets one entry in TCRdb, which reprocessed the 5' RACE reads and gives no DNA. Its table lists some 450,000 distinct CDR3 sequences. Sequencing was carried out using blood T cells: a sorted CD56 or NKG2C T cell subset, CD4+ or CD8+ T cells, or bulk PBMC T cells (not recorded which). The genes are TRBV11-1 and TRBJ2-3; the D call from TCRdb, TRBD1, cannot be confirmed without DNA. The TCR sequence derives from a woman aged 18-69 years in good health. The CDR3 here is CASSYVPGDNTQYF.